These 26 T cell receptor beta chains were all obtained from the same sample, sequenced in a study of T cell repertoires in cytomegalovirus infection. TCRdb re-derived calls from the reads in MiXCR, one entry per CDR3 protein. Among 350,000 to 550,000 distinct CDR3 sequences listed, approximately 33% were seen once. The material sequenced was PBMCs. The receptor set was obtained from a human donor in good health (CMV status not recorded). Some clones in this sample may be carry-over from other donors' samples.

The J gene is TRBJ2-7, the V gene TRBV27; 7 nucleotides line up with TRBD2. The V gene's germline CDR1 is MNHEY and CDR2 SMNVEV (reference sequence). With 6 bases clipped from V and 6 bases from J, the junction kept 11 bases outside the gene matches. The CDR3 spans 14 residues. The CDR3 bases are TGTGCCAGCAGCCCCGGCGGGGGTTCACGCGAGCAGTACTTC. It is translated as CASSPGGGSREQYF.

For this clonotype: Its ends do not fully match the called genes, so a read error is possible. The chain combines TRBV6-2 or TRBV6-3 with TRBJ2-5, with TRBD1 matching over 9 bases. CDR1 is MNHEY, CDR2 SVGEGT, per germline. The CDR3 consists of 17 residues. CDR3 coding DNA: TGTGCCAGCACTTACGGAGGGGGGACAGGGCTTCAAGAGACCCAGTACTTC. This translates into CASTYGGGTGLQETQYF.

The V and J genes are TRBV10-1 and TRBJ2-7, with D unresolved. V was pared by 1 base and J by 6 bases, with 7 bases between. This CDR3 has 12 residues. Per the germline V gene, CDR1 is WNHNN and CDR2 is SYGVQD (reference sequence). CDR3 protein: CASSEYGFEQYF. CDR3 sequence (DNA): TGCGCCAGCAGTGAGTATGGATTCGAGCAGTACTTC.

V and J are TRBV2 and TRBJ2-3; 9 bases match TRBD2. The V gene end was trimmed by 1 base and the J gene end by 3 bases; junction bases not matched to a gene: 8. Looked up from germline, CDR1 is SNHLY and CDR2 is FYNNEI. The CDR3 has 17 residues. CDR3 region: CASSEGSRLAVTDTQYF. CDR3 in DNA: TGTGCCAGCAGTGAAGGGAGTAGACTAGCGGTTACAGATACGCAGTATTTT.

This clonotype was counted only a few times. The V call is TRBV15, the J call TRBJ1-1; no clear D. V was shortened by 0 bases and J by 5 bases, with 7 bases between the two germline ends. This CDR3 contains 13 residues. Germline CDR1 reads LNHNV; CDR2 reads YYDKDF (reference sequence). The CDR3 spells CATSRDEGTEAFF. CDR3 DNA: TGTGCCACCAGCAGAGATGAGGGAACTGAAGCTTTCTTT. The full variable domain, its missing parts supplied by reference TRBV15 and TRBJ1-1, is DAMVIQNPRYQVTQFGKPVTLSCSQTLNHNVMYWYQQKSSQAPKLLFHYYDKDFNNEADTPDNFQSRRPNTSFCFLDIRSPGLGDTAMYLCATSRDEGTEAFFGQGTRLTVV.

Turning to this clonotype: The junction differs from germline at one of its ends, possibly a read error. The CDR3 DNA follows: TGTGACAGCAGTTTCCAGGATAAAGGGGGCTACACCTTC. Translated: CDSSFQDKGGYTF. The chain recombines TRBV5-6 with TRBJ1-2; D is undetermined. The germline gives CDR1 SGHDT, CDR2 YYEEEE. The CDR3 is 13 residues long. Based on the CDR3 plus reference TRBV5-6 and TRBJ1-2, the full variable domain is DAGVTQSPTHLIKTRGQQVTLRCSPKSGHDTVSWYQQALGQGPQFIFQYYEEEERQRGNFPDRFSGHQFPNYSSELNVNALLLGDSALYLCDSSFQDKGGYTFGSGTRLTVV.

This chain links TRBV7-2 with TRBJ1-1; D is unclear. CDR3 size: 15 residues. Germline loops: CDR1 SGHTA, CDR2 FQGNSA. The germline V and J ends were trimmed by 5 bases and 9 bases, with 22 bases remaining between them. CDR3 DNA sequence: TGTGCCAGCAGCCCGGCGTGGGCGCAAGCTATTAAAGCTTTCTTT. Translating gives CASSPAWAQAIKAFF.

Of note for this clonotype: This could be a read error, since a much larger clone is one nucleotide away. The chain links TRBV7-2 to TRBJ2-5, with TRBD2 matching over 8 bases. Per the germline V gene, CDR1 is SGHTA and CDR2 is FQGNSA. The CDR3 sequence is 15 residues long. The CDR3 DNA reads as TGTGCCAGCAGCTTACTCGGGGGGGCCGGGGAGACCCAGTCCTTC. This encodes CASSLLGGAGETQSF.

The rearrangement links TRBV20-1 to TRBJ2-1; 8 nucleotides line up with TRBD2. There are 15 residues in the CDR3. Germline V gene data show CDR1 as DFQATT and CDR2 as SNEGSKA (reference sequence). Trimming took 4 bases from V and 7 from J; bases not matched to a gene: 12. The CDR3, as DNA: TGCAGTGCTACCAAGGCCGGGGGGGGCCTTAATGAGCAGTTCTTC. As protein: CSATKAGGGLNEQFF.

The rearrangement links TRBV5-1 to TRBJ1-2; 11 nucleotides agree with TRBD1. Losses at the gene ends were 4 bases for V and 7 bases for J; bases not matched to a gene: 6. There are 14 residues in the CDR3. Germline CDR1 reads SGHRS; CDR2 reads YFSETQ. The CDR3, as DNA: TGCGCCAGCAGCCAGGACAGGGGGCTCCTTGGCTACACCTTC. Translating it yields CASSQDRGLLGYTF.

This clonotype was counted ten times or more. The chain joins TRBV11-2 to TRBJ1-6; D unresolved. From germline, CDR1 is SGHAT and CDR2 FQNNGV. CDR3 length: 14 amino acids. V lost 3 bases and J lost 7, with 10 bases in between. This CDR3 reads CASSLWVGNSPLHF. CDR3 coding DNA: TGTGCCAGCAGCTTGTGGGTGGGAAATTCACCCCTCCACTTT.

This chain connects TRBV6-6 to TRBJ2-7; D perhaps matches TRBD1 (6 bases). The CDR3 runs 14 residues. V was shortened by 7 bases and J by 2 bases, with 15 bases between the two germline ends. Germline loops: CDR1 MNHNY, CDR2 SVGAGI (reference sequence). The DNA for the CDR3 is TGTGCCAGCATCCCGGGGTGGACAGCCTACGAGCAGTACTTC. This gives the protein CASIPGWTAYEQYF.

This chain connects TRBV3-1 to TRBJ1-6, with TRBD1 identical over 11 bases. Germline V CDR1 and CDR2: LGHDT, YNNKEL (reference sequence). V was clipped by 2 bases and J by 11 bases; unmatched bases: 5. The CDR3 length is 15 residues. CDR3 amino acids: CASSQQAGQGAPLHF. Written as DNA, the CDR3 is TGTGCCAGCAGCCAACAGGCGGGACAGGGGGCACCCCTCCACTTT. Full variable domain (missing parts from reference TRBV3-1 and TRBJ1-6): DTAVSQTPKYLVTQMGNDKSIKCEQNLGHDTMYWYKQDSKKFLKIMFSYNNKELIINETVPNRFSPKSPDKAHLNLHINSLELGDSAVYFCASSQQAGQGAPLHFGNGTRLTVT.

This clonotype was detected only a few times. This chain joins TRBV6-1 and TRBJ2-7, with no clear D. Trimming pared 1 base from V and 2 bases from J, leaving 9 bases between. CDR3 length: 14 amino acids. Germline V CDR1 and CDR2: MNHNS, SASEGT. The CDR3 region has the DNA TGTGCCAGCAGTGAAGTTCCGGGTACCTACGAGCAGTACTTC. Translated: CASSEVPGTYEQYF.

On this clonotype: Because it lacks the conserved phenylalanine or tryptophan at the end, this CDR3 is likely a read error. The CDR3 spells CASSLVGQVPTEAFL. The CDR3 DNA follows: TGTGCCAGCAGCTTAGTGGGACAGGTGCCGACTGAAGCTTTCTTG. The chain uses TRBV7-2 and TRBJ1-1; 8 nucleotides line up with TRBD1. Losses at the gene ends were 1 base for V and 5 bases for J; bases not matched to a gene: 6. The CDR3 contains 15 residues. Looked up from germline, CDR1 is SGHTA and CDR2 is FQGNSA.

V usage is TRBV12-3 or TRBV12-4 and J usage is TRBJ1-6; D gene uncertain. The CDR3 contains 14 residues. Between the trimmed V and J ends, which lost 7 bases and 8 bases, there was a span of 15 bases. The CDR3 region is CASTNTRQDSPLHF. In DNA form, the CDR3 reads TGTGCCAGCACGAACACGAGGCAGGATTCACCCCTCCACTTT.

The chain uses TRBV6-1 and TRBJ1-1; possibly TRBD1 for D (5 bases). The germline V gene has CDR1 MNHNS and CDR2 SASEGT. CDR3 size: 13 residues. The V end lost 1 base, the J end lost 11 bases, and 14 bases lay between the germline ends. The CDR3 DNA sequence: TGTGCCAGCAGTGAAGTCATCCGCAAGGGGGCTTTCTTT. Translating it yields CASSEVIRKGAFF.

The chain combines TRBV27 with TRBJ2-7, with TRBD1 identical over 11 bases. V gave up 3 bases and J gave up 4 bases; unmatched junction bases: 5. CDR1 and CDR2 (germline): MNHEY, SMNVEV (reference sequence). The CDR3 loop spans 15 amino acids. Here the CDR3 reads CASSFIGTGGYEQYF. The CDR3 bases are TGTGCCAGCAGTTTCATAGGGACAGGGGGATACGAGCAGTACTTC.

The chain employs TRBV2 and TRBJ1-4; the match to TRBD1 covers 8 bases. This CDR3 region has 14 residues. Germline assignment: CDR1 SNHLY and CDR2 FYNNEI. The V and J ends lost 5 bases and 8 bases, in that order; junction bases with no gene match: 7. CDR3 protein: CASSSRQGTEKLFF. The DNA of the CDR3 is TGTGCCAGCAGTTCCCGACAGGGGACCGAAAAACTGTTTTTT.

This clonotype was observed a handful of times. This chain uses TRBV24-1 with TRBJ1-5; 7 bases are a match to TRBD1. V lost 4 bases, J lost 1 base, and 6 bases stayed unmatched. The CDR3 loop spans 16 amino acids. Germline assignment: CDR1 KGHDR and CDR2 SFDVKD. The CDR3: CATSEGGGASNQPQHF. The CDR3 region has the DNA TGTGCCACCAGTGAAGGAGGGGGCGCGAGCAATCAGCCCCAGCATTTT.

The chain is built from TRBV2 and TRBJ1-5; possibly TRBD1 for D (6 bases). The CDR3 sequence is 14 residues long. CDR1 and CDR2 (germline): SNHLY, FYNNEI. Trimming cost V 4 bases and J 3 bases, with 10 bases left between them. The CDR3 is CASSVGQNNQPQHF. The CDR3 DNA reads TGTGCCAGCAGTGTTGGACAGAACAATCAGCCCCAGCATTTT.

This clonotype was recorded at least ten times. The CDR3 region has the DNA TGTGCCAGCAGCTTAGCCTGGAGCAACCCCTACGAGCAGTACTTC. Translation gives CASSLAWSNPYEQYF. The genes are TRBV7-2 and TRBJ2-7; D remains ambiguous. Between the trimmed V and J ends, which lost 0 bases and 2 bases, there was a span of 11 bases. Per the germline V gene, CDR1 is SGHTA and CDR2 is FQGNSA. The CDR3 extends over 15 amino acids.

This clonotype occurred a few times. Here the CDR3 DNA reads TGTGCCAGCAGTTTGGTGGGACAGGGGAAAAGCACCATATATTTT. It is translated as CASSLVGQGKSTIYF. The chain has TRBV27 and TRBJ1-3, with 10 bases matching TRBD1. V dropped 3 bases and J dropped 9; count of bases not matched to a gene: 8. The V gene's germline CDR1 is MNHEY and CDR2 SMNVEV (reference sequence). The CDR3 covers 15 residues.

Many counts were recorded for this clonotype. This chain uses TRBV11-2 with TRBJ2-6, with 7 bases fitting TRBD1. Trimming at V came to 2 bases and at J to 0 bases, leaving 10 bases not matched to a gene. Looked up from germline, CDR1 is SGHAT and CDR2 is FQNNGV. The CDR3 is 19 residues long. CDR3 DNA: TGTGCCAGCAGCTTATTTCCAGGACAGGTCCACTCTGGGGCCAACGTCCTGACTTTC. The encoded protein is CASSLFPGQVHSGANVLTF.

This clonotype was recorded a few times. The chain has TRBV7-3 and TRBJ2-1, with D perhaps matching TRBD2 (5 bases). V was pared by 2 bases and J by 8 bases, with 7 bases between. Germline V lookup: CDR1 SGHTA, CDR2 FQGTGA. This CDR3 is 12 amino acids long. DNA for the CDR3: TGTGCCAGCAGCTTACAAGCGGATGAGCAGTTCTTC. It translates to CASSLQADEQFF.

For the CDR3, the DNA is TGTGCCAGCTCACCACCTGGGACAGGGGGCTACGAGCAGTACTTC. Its translation: CASSPPGTGGYEQYF. The chain links TRBV18 to TRBJ2-7; 11 nucleotides agree with TRBD1. V shed 0 bases, J shed 3 bases, and the junction held 1 base outside the gene matches. This CDR3 has 15 amino acids. Per germline, CDR1 KGHSH and CDR2 LQKENI.